A single sample is the source of the 21 T cell receptor beta chains below, sequenced in a study of control samples from healthy donors and cancer patients. Profiled with immunoSEQ multiplex PCR; TCRdb holds only in-frame clones, not every one. This sample's table has fewer than 200,000 clones. Sequencing was carried out using blood. These receptors were collected from a woman in her twenties or thirties in good health.

The J gene is TRBJ2-7, the V gene TRBV28, with D perhaps TRBD1 or TRBD2 (5 bases each). The V gene's germline CDR1 is MDHEN and CDR2 SYDVKM. Trimming removed 4 bases at V and 1 base at J, with 20 bases between. This CDR3 is 17 amino acids long. CDR3 protein: CASSSGLGARSSYEQYF. CDR3 coding DNA: TGTGCCAGCAGTTCTGGTCTCGGGGCCCGGTCTTCCTACGAGCAGTACTTC.

The chain is built from TRBV2 and TRBJ1-1; no clear D gene. CDR1 SNHLY and CDR2 FYNNEI come from the germline V gene. The CDR3 totals 14 residues. V lost 1 base, J lost 5 bases, and 11 bases lay in between. The CDR3 sequence: CASSEEWGLTEAFF. The DNA for the CDR3 is TGTGCCAGCAGTGAAGAATGGGGTCTGACTGAAGCTTTCTTT.

The V gene is TRBV5-1, the J gene TRBJ1-1; tentatively, D is TRBD1 (6 bases). CDR3 length equals 15 residues. From germline, CDR1 is SGHRS and CDR2 YFSETQ. Trimming took 4 bases from V and 4 from J, leaving 17 bases between them. CDR3 DNA: TGCGCCAGCAGCCTCACAGGGTTCATCGGCACTGAAGCTTTCTTT. It encodes CASSLTGFIGTEAFF.

The chain couples TRBV2 to TRBJ1-5; D uncertain. Germline V gene data show CDR1 as SNHLY and CDR2 as FYNNEI. The germline V and J ends were trimmed by 4 bases and 0 bases, with 19 bases remaining between them. The CDR3 runs 18 residues. CDR3 in DNA: TGTGCCAGCAGTGTCTCCCCCCGGCGCCGTCCTAGCAATCAGCCCCAGCATTTT. It translates to CASSVSPRRRPSNQPQHF.

The gene calls are TRBV7-2 and TRBJ2-7; TRBD2 might be the D (7 bases). Germline CDR1 is SGHTA and CDR2 is FQGNSA. The CDR3 has 15 amino acids. Trimming cost V 5 bases and J 0 bases, with 14 bases left between them. The DNA for the CDR3 is TGTGCCAGCAGCGACGAGGGGGGGATCTCCTACGAGCAGTACTTC. It encodes CASSDEGGISYEQYF.

The V call is TRBV30, the J call TRBJ1-6; weak D call: TRBD1 (5 bases). Trimming left V 2 bases short and J 0 bases short, with 11 bases between. The CDR3 loop spans 16 amino acids. Germline loops: CDR1 GTSNPN, CDR2 SVGIG (reference sequence). In DNA form, the CDR3 reads TGTGCCTGGAGTCGGGGGGGGAGCTCCTATAATTCACCCCTCCACTTT. It codes for CAWSRGGSSYNSPLHF.

The chain links TRBV28 to TRBJ1-1; D is perhaps TRBD1 (5 bases). Germline CDR1 MDHEN, CDR2 SYDVKM. The CDR3 contains 15 residues. V was cut by 0 bases and J by 4 bases, with 12 bases left in between. In DNA form, the CDR3 reads TGTGCCAGCAGTTTATGGGGGGGACCTTCCACTGAAGCTTTCTTT. This codes for CASSLWGGPSTEAFF.

This chain connects TRBV6-5 to TRBJ2-5, with 10 bases aligning to TRBD1. This CDR3 has 15 residues. V shed 3 bases, J shed 3 bases, and the junction held 4 bases outside the gene matches. Germline V gives CDR1 MNHEY, CDR2 SVGAGI. The DNA for the CDR3 is TGTGCCAGCAGTTATTTAGGGACAGGGGAAGAGACCCAGTACTTC. This gives the protein CASSYLGTGEETQYF.

The rearrangement uses TRBV5-6 and TRBJ1-1; 8 bases fit TRBD1. The germline gives CDR1 SGHDT, CDR2 YYEEEE. There are 18 residues in the CDR3. J was trimmed by 4 bases and V by 2 bases; bases with no gene match: 16. CDR3 DNA: TGTGCCAGCAGCTTTGACTACTTGGCCGGACAGGGACTCACTGAAGCTTTCTTT. Its protein is CASSFDYLAGQGLTEAFF.

V usage is TRBV3-1 (or the pseudogene TRBV3-2) and J usage is TRBJ1-2; D gene unclear. V lost 4 bases, J lost 1 base, and 13 bases lay in between. Germline V gene sequence: CDR1 LGHDT, CDR2 YNNKEL (reference sequence). The CDR3 has 15 amino acids. The CDR3: CASSPHILYNYGYTF. The DNA for the CDR3 is TGTGCCAGCAGCCCACACATCCTTTATAACTATGGCTACACCTTC.

The chain uses TRBV6-6 and TRBJ2-7; D ambiguous. CDR3 length: 13 amino acids. Trimming stripped 6 bases from V and 7 bases from J, with 16 bases between. Germline lookup yields CDR1 MNHNY and CDR2 SVGAGI (reference sequence). For the CDR3, the DNA is TGTGCCAGCAGCACCGGACGGGTGGGGGAGCAGTACTTC. Residues: CASSTGRVGEQYF.

The J gene is TRBJ2-7, the V gene TRBV7-8; D may correspond to TRBD1 or TRBD2 (6 bases each). Germline CDR1 is SGHVS and CDR2 is FQNEAQ. The CDR3 covers 17 residues. Trimming left V 1 base short and J 5 bases short, with 21 bases between. CDR3: CASSLGRGRRISNEQYF. CDR3 coding DNA: TGTGCCAGCAGCTTAGGGAGGGGGAGAAGGATCAGTAACGAGCAGTACTTC.

This chain links TRBV5-4 with TRBJ2-7; 12 positions agree with TRBD1. The V segment lost 4 bases and the J segment 4 bases; nucleotides outside the gene matches: 9. The CDR3 contains 16 residues. Germline values: CDR1 SGHNT, CDR2 YYREEE (reference sequence). The CDR3 spells CASSVAGQGAQYEQYF. CDR3 coding DNA: TGTGCCAGCAGCGTCGCGGGACAGGGGGCTCAGTACGAGCAGTACTTC.

J is TRBJ2-5 and V is TRBV19; D remains ambiguous. The germline V gene encodes CDR1 LNHDA and CDR2 SQIVND (reference sequence). V was cut by 5 bases and J by 5 bases, with 12 bases left in between. CDR3 length: 13 amino acids. This CDR3 reads CASSPDPGETQYF. CDR3 nucleotide sequence: TGTGCCAGTAGTCCTGACCCTGGGGAGACCCAGTACTTC.

The V call is TRBV19, the J call TRBJ2-4; D is tentatively TRBD1 or TRBD2 (5 bases each). The CDR3 has 14 residues. CDR1 is LNHDA, CDR2 SQIVND, per germline (reference sequence). V was shortened by 3 bases and J by 8 bases, with 14 bases between the two germline ends. For the CDR3, the DNA is TGTGCCAGTAGTATGGGGGTAGGTGTAGACATTCAGTACTTC. Translated, it gives CASSMGVGVDIQYF.

The chain is built from TRBV5-6 and TRBJ2-7; 9 bases line up with TRBD2. V gave up 3 bases and J gave up 0 bases; unmatched junction bases: 7. The CDR3 runs 16 residues. The germline CDR1 and CDR2 sequences are SGHDT and YYEEEE. CDR3 sequence (DNA): TGTGCCAGCAGCTGGAGACTAGCGGTAAGCTCCTACGAGCAGTACTTC. It specifies CASSWRLAVSSYEQYF.

V usage is TRBV5-1 and J usage is TRBJ2-5; perhaps D is TRBD1 or TRBD2 (5 bases each). V was shortened by 1 base and J by 3 bases, with 7 bases between the two germline ends. The CDR3 contains 13 residues. CDR1 SGHRS and CDR2 YFSETQ come from the germline V gene. The CDR3 nucleotides are TGCGCCAGCAGCTTGCGAGGGGAAGAGACCCAGTACTTC. Protein sequence: CASSLRGEETQYF. Based on the CDR3 plus reference TRBV5-1 and TRBJ2-5, the full variable domain is KAGVTQTPRYLIKTRGQQVTLSCSPISGHRSVSWYQQTPGQGLQFLFEYFSETQRNKGNFPGRFSGRQFSNSRSEMNVSTLELGDSALYLCASSLRGEETQYFGPGTRLLVL.

The gene calls are TRBV11-1 and TRBJ2-2, with 8 nucleotides matching TRBD1. The CDR3 consists of 15 residues. Per germline, CDR1 SGHAT and CDR2 FQDESV (reference sequence). Germline trimming cut 3 bases from V and 4 bases from J; bases unmatched to any gene: 4. The CDR3 here is CASSFRQGATGELFF. Written as DNA, the CDR3 is TGTGCCAGCAGCTTCAGGCAGGGGGCCACCGGGGAGCTGTTTTTT.

The chain links TRBV7-8 to TRBJ2-2, with 9 bases that match TRBD2. This CDR3 has 15 residues. V gave up 5 bases and J gave up 4 bases; unmatched junction bases: 5. Looked up from germline, CDR1 is SGHVS and CDR2 is FQNEAQ. CDR3 sequence (DNA): TGTGCCAGCAGCACAGCGGGGGGCTTCACCGGGGAGCTGTTTTTT. Translation: CASSTAGGFTGELFF.

This rearrangement joins TRBV5-8 to TRBJ2-1; D may match TRBD1 or TRBD2 (5 bases each). Germline V gene sequence: CDR1 SGHTS, CDR2 YDEGEE. The V end was cut by 1 base, the J end by 7 bases, with 15 bases between. The CDR3 totals 15 residues. Here the CDR3 DNA reads TGTGCCAGCAGCTTGCGGGGCCTCAGGTTAAATGAGCAGTTCTTC. Its protein is CASSLRGLRLNEQFF. The entire variable domain, with the rest obtained from reference TRBV5-8 and TRBJ2-1, is as follows: EAGVTQSPTHLIKTRGQQATLRCSPISGHTSVYWYQQALGLGLQFLLWYDEGEERNRGNFPPRFSGRQFPNYSSELNVNALELEDSALYLCASSLRGLRLNEQFFGPGTRLTVL.

The chain is built from TRBV27 and TRBJ1-4; maybe TRBD1 (6 bases). V was pared by 5 bases and J by 8 bases, with 9 bases between. CDR1 is MNHEY and CDR2 is SMNVEV in the germline V gene (reference sequence). The CDR3 has 12 residues. The CDR3, as DNA: TGTGCCAGCAGTGACAGGAGGGAAAAACTGTTTTTT. It codes for CASSDRREKLFF.